These T cell receptor beta chains were read from a single sample in a study of T cell responses to AZD1222 COVID-19 vaccine. TCRdb keeps only in-frame clones here, not all; method: immunoSEQ multiplex PCR. The table shows about 130,000 clones, with around 85% occurring only once. The input for sequencing was peripheral blood, taken 28 days after the second AZD1222 dose. All receptors come from an adult who received the AZD1222 COVID-19 vaccine. The CDR3 runs from the conserved cysteine through the conserved F or W. Each record gives: J gene, clone size, D gene, V gene, CDR3 protein, CDR3 DNA. A D gene is named only where the DNA matches it firmly. The size of a clone is reported for some rows only, either as once, few or many, or as a class for expanded clones.

J: TRBJ2-2
size: NA
D: TRBD2
V: TRBV10-3
CDR3: CAISGLAGTGELFF
DNA: TGTGCCATCAGTGGGCTAGCGGGGACCGGGGAGCTGTTTTTT

J: TRBJ1-5
size: NA
D: NA
V: TRBV6-2/TRBV6-3
CDR3: CASSWGGPQHF
DNA: TGTGCCAGCAGTTGGGGTGGCCCCCAGCATTTT

J: TRBJ2-5
size: NA
D: NA
V: TRBV5-1
CDR3: CASSLLATGETQYF
DNA: TGCGCCAGCAGCTTGTTGGCTACCGGGGAGACCCAGTACTTC

J: TRBJ1-1
size: NA
D: NA
V: TRBV10-1
CDR3: CASARTGGAEAFF
DNA: TGCGCCAGCGCCAGGACGGGGGGCGCTGAAGCTTTCTTT

J: TRBJ2-2
size: once
D: NA
V: TRBV14
CDR3: CASSQMGLRTGELFF
DNA: TGTGCCAGCAGCCAGATGGGTTTGCGGACCGGGGAGCTGTTTTTT

J: TRBJ1-6
size: NA
D: TRBD1
V: TRBV18
CDR3: CASSVTGELNSPLHF
DNA: TGTGCCAGCTCCGTGACAGGGGAACTTAATTCACCCCTCCACTTT

J: TRBJ1-1
size: NA
D: NA
V: TRBV19
CDR3: CASSIPRRTEAFF
DNA: TGTGCCAGTAGTATACCCAGAAGGACTGAAGCTTTCTTT

J: TRBJ2-7
size: once
D: NA
V: TRBV4-1
CDR3: CASSQVGGHEQYF
DNA: TGCGCCAGCAGCCAAGTGGGTGGCCACGAGCAGTACTTC

J: TRBJ2-2
size: NA
D: TRBD2
V: TRBV7-3
CDR3: CASSSAGGPNTGELFF
DNA: TGTGCCAGCAGCTCGGCGGGGGGGCCGAACACCGGGGAGCTGTTTTTT

J: TRBJ1-6
size: NA
D: TRBD1
V: TRBV3-1/TRBV3-2
CDR3: CASRLQGAGSPLHF
DNA: TGTGCCAGCAGACTTCAGGGGGCTGGGTCACCCCTCCACTTT

J: TRBJ2-7
size: NA
D: NA
V: TRBV5-1
CDR3: CASSRDGDYEQYF
DNA: TGCGCCAGCAGCCGGGACGGAGACTACGAGCAGTACTTC

J: TRBJ1-3
size: NA
D: TRBD1
V: TRBV5-1
CDR3: CASSLKRGTGHSGNTIYF
DNA: TGCGCCAGCAGCTTGAAGCGGGGGACAGGACACTCTGGAAACACCATATATTTT

J: TRBJ2-7
size: NA
D: NA
V: TRBV12-3/TRBV12-4
CDR3: CASSYRERGEQYF
DNA: TGTGCCAGCAGTTACAGGGAACGGGGCGAGCAGTACTTC

J: TRBJ1-5
size: NA
D: TRBD1
V: TRBV15
CDR3: CATSRGQGDQPQHF
DNA: TGTGCCACCAGCAGGGGACAGGGAGATCAGCCCCAGCATTTT

J: TRBJ1-4
size: NA
D: TRBD1
V: TRBV6-1
CDR3: CASSEFDRELNEKLFF
DNA: TGTGCCAGCAGTGAATTTGACAGGGAACTAAATGAAAAACTGTTTTTT

J: TRBJ2-2
size: NA
D: NA
V: TRBV3-1/TRBV3-2
CDR3: CASSRGGHTGELFF
DNA: TGTGCCAGCAGCCGGGGAGGCCACACCGGGGAGCTGTTTTTT

J: TRBJ2-7
size: NA
D: NA
V: TRBV6-5
CDR3: CASSQSYEQYF
DNA: TGTGCCAGCAGCCAGAGCTACGAGCAGTACTTC